This section outlines one TCR beta chain sequence together with its context. The germline V and J ends were trimmed by 0 bases and 4 bases, with 9 bases remaining between them. CDR1 is SGHDN and CDR2 is FVKESK in the germline V gene. This CDR3 has 14 amino acids. PCR amplification relied on 60 Vbeta primers (plus 13 Jbeta primers). TCRdb's table, derived via immunoSEQ multiplex PCR, lists solely in-frame clones and lacks some. The table has approximately 130,000 clones, over 60% seen once. This sample is drawn from a study of cytomegalovirus exposure and HLA in healthy donors. The material sequenced was PBMCs. The clonotype originates from a human donor in good health. J is TRBJ1-1 and V is TRBV14; D is ambiguous. Written as DNA, the CDR3 is TGTGCCAGCAGCCAAGAGGCGGGCGGCACTGAAGCTTTCTTT. Translation: CASSQEAGGTEAFF.